A selection of T cell receptor beta chains follows, all from one sample in a study of CD8+CD57+ T cells in acquired aplastic anemia. Using its own MiXCR run on the reads, TCRdb lists one record per CDR3 protein. Of approximately 170,000 distinct CDR3 sequences listed, around 43% are singletons. The sequenced material came from sorted CD4+, CD8+, or CD8+CD57+ T cells (not recorded which) from PBMCs. Receptor source: a human donor with aplastic anemia. Each CDR3 is given with its conserved first and last residue. Each record gives: J gene, D gene, clone size, V gene, CDR3 protein, CDR3 DNA. A D gene is named only where the DNA matches it firmly. Not all rows give a size; the values are once, few, many and, for expanded clones, a class.

TRBJ2-1,-,-,TRBV7-7,CASSLDRYDEQFF,TGTGCTAGCAGCTTAGACAGGTACGATGAGCAGTTCTTC
TRBJ1-6,TRBD1,-,TRBV7-6,CASSVARSTGIASPLHF,TGTGCCAGCAGCGTAGCTAGGTCGACAGGGATTGCTTCACCCCTCCACTTT
TRBJ2-1,-,-,TRBV15,CASSRGGVGANWEQFF,TGTGCCAGCAGCAGAGGGGGAGTGGGGGCTAATTGGGAGCAGTTCTTC
TRBJ1-2,-,few,TRBV10-3,CAISERGNDGYTF,TGTGCCATCAGTGAGAGAGGGAACGATGGCTACACCTTC
TRBJ1-1,-,-,TRBV10-2,CASSELQGNTEAFF,TGCGCCAGCAGTGAGCTCCAGGGGAACACTGAAGCTTTCTTT
TRBJ2-1,TRBD2,many,TRBV7-3,CASSLMTSGIGEQFF,TGTGCCAGCAGCTTGATGACTAGCGGGATAGGTGAGCAGTTCTTC
TRBJ2-1,TRBD2,few,TRBV7-3,CASSPSGGAYNEQFF,TGTGCCAGCAGCCCCAGCGGGGGAGCCTACAATGAGCAGTTCTTC
TRBJ2-2,-,few,TRBV29-1,CSVGGYTGELFF,TGCAGCGTTGGTGGGTACACCGGGGAGCTGTTTTTT
TRBJ2-5,-,many,TRBV5-8,CASSPRVAGPETQYF,TGTGCCAGCAGCCCCCGCGTCGCGGGCCCAGAGACCCAGTACTTC
TRBJ1-1,-,-,TRBV10-3,CAISEGITNTEAFF,TGTGCCATCAGTGAAGGAATAACGAACACTGAAGCTTTCTTT
TRBJ2-2,TRBD1,many,TRBV6-1,CASSPKDRGTGELFF,TGTGCCAGCAGTCCCAAGGACAGGGGGACCGGGGAGCTGTTTTTT
TRBJ1-2,TRBD1,-,TRBV24-1,CASSPGTAGFYGYTF,TGTGCCAGCAGCCCCGGGACAGCTGGGTTCTATGGCTACACCTTC
TRBJ2-7,-,-,TRBV5-1,CASSPLGDHEQYF,TGCGCCAGCAGCCCCCTTGGAGACCACGAACAGTACTTC
TRBJ1-6,TRBD1,-,TRBV15,CATSKGGQSYSPLHF,TGTGCCACCAGCAAGGGGGGACAGTCCTATTCACCCCTCCACTTT
TRBJ1-5,TRBD1,-,TRBV9,CASLPGTGGNQPQHF,TGTGCCAGTCTACCCGGGACAGGGGGCAATCAGCCCCAGCATTTT
TRBJ2-1,TRBD2,-,TRBV4-2,CASSQVTSGGVEQFF,TGTGCCAGCAGCCAAGTGACTAGCGGGGGGGTGGAGCAGTTCTTC
TRBJ2-7,TRBD2,medium-sized,TRBV10-3,CAISDNRGDEQYF,TGTGCCATCAGTGATAATCGGGGGGACGAGCAGTACTTC
TRBJ1-5,TRBD1,once,TRBV10-1,CASSDAGGRQPQHF,TGCGCCAGCAGTGACGCAGGGGGAAGGCAGCCCCAGCATTTT
TRBJ2-5,TRBD1,-,TRBV6-1,CASRTGGWETQYF,TGTGCCAGCAGGACAGGGGGCTGGGAGACCCAGTACTTC
TRBJ2-7,TRBD1,-,TRBV5-1,CASSGTGPPYEQYF,TGCGCCAGCAGCGGGACAGGTCCACCCTACGAGCAGTACTTC
TRBJ2-1,-,many,TRBV5-1,CASSSGGGASYNEQFF,TGCGCCAGCAGCTCGGGTGGGGGGGCCTCCTACAATGAGCAGTTCTTC
TRBJ2-2,-,many,TRBV6-2/TRBV6-3,CASSYGGTGELFF,TGTGCCAGCAGTTACGGGGGAACCGGGGAGCTGTTTTTT
TRBJ1-1,-,many,TRBV20-1,CSARDPSTINTEAFF,TGCAGTGCTAGAGACCCCTCTACCATCAACACTGAAGCTTTCTTT
TRBJ1-2,-,few,TRBV3-1,CASSQDRSGASYGYTF,TGTGCCAGCAGCCAAGATCGGTCAGGCGCCAGCTATGGCTACACCTTC
TRBJ1-5,TRBD1,-,TRBV7-9,CASSPGQGAGQPQHF,TGTGCCAGCAGCCCGGGACAGGGGGCAGGGCAGCCCCAGCATTTT
TRBJ2-1,-,-,TRBV25-1,CASIGGYEQFF,TGTGCCAGCATAGGGGGATACGAGCAGTTCTTC
TRBJ1-1,-,few,TRBV3-1,CASSQVFGRGGREAFF,TGTGCCAGCAGCCAAGTTTTTGGTAGGGGAGGAAGGGAAGCTTTCTTT
TRBJ2-3,-,many,TRBV29-1,CSVEDGRKTQYF,TGCAGCGTTGAAGACGGGCGAAAAACGCAGTATTTT
TRBJ1-5,-,many,TRBV20-1,CSADSGTQPQHF,TGCAGTGCTGATTCCGGGACTCAGCCCCAGCATTTT
TRBJ2-2,-,-,TRBV9,CASSVVSTGELFF,TGTGCCAGCAGCGTAGTATCCACCGGGGAGCTGTTTTTT
TRBJ2-1,TRBD2,many,TRBV20-1,CSAREGLGIEQFF,TGCAGTGCTAGAGAAGGACTAGGAATTGAGCAGTTCTTC
TRBJ1-1,TRBD1,-,TRBV12-3/TRBV12-4,CASSLVSQGGTEAFF,TGTGCCAGCAGTTTAGTTTCACAGGGGGGGACTGAAGCTTTCTTT
TRBJ1-2,TRBD1,-,TRBV2,CASSPRGGICGYTF,TGTGCCAGCAGCCCCAGGGGGGGGATCTGTGGCTACACCTTC
TRBJ1-2,-,-,TRBV29-1,CSVAGTGSYGYTF,TGCAGCGTCGCTGGGACGGGCAGCTATGGCTACACCTTC
TRBJ2-7,-,once,TRBV7-9,CASSWQGDEQYF,TGTGCCAGCAGCTGGCAGGGTGACGAGCAGTACTTC
TRBJ2-5,-,few,TRBV24-1,CATGRETQYF,TGTGCCACCGGACGGGAGACCCAGTACTTC
TRBJ2-5,-,-,TRBV10-3,CAIIPRGEETQYF,TGTGCCATCATCCCGAGGGGCGAAGAGACCCAGTACTTC
TRBJ1-1,-,-,TRBV7-2,CASSPPARSEAFF,TGTGCCAGCAGCCCCCCCGCTAGGTCTGAAGCTTTCTTT
TRBJ1-6,-,-,TRBV11-1,CASSPWRKGSPLHF,TGTGCCAGCAGCCCATGGAGAAAGGGGTCACCCCTCCACTTT
TRBJ2-5,TRBD2,-,TRBV10-3,CAISESSGSWETQYF,TGTGCCATCAGTGAGTCTAGCGGGAGTTGGGAGACCCAGTACTTC
TRBJ2-7,TRBD2,-,TRBV7-7,CASSRPTSGGTFYEQYF,TGTGCCAGCAGCCGACCGACTAGCGGGGGGACCTTCTACGAGCAGTACTTC
TRBJ2-3,TRBD1,-,TRBV4-3,CASSQDIGQGRTGTQYF,TGCGCCAGCAGCCAAGATATAGGACAGGGGAGGACAGGTACGCAGTATTTT
TRBJ2-1,TRBD2,-,TRBV12-3/TRBV12-4,CASSTRLAGGVREQFF,TGTGCCAGCAGTACCAGACTAGCGGGAGGGGTACGTGAGCAGTTCTTC
TRBJ2-7,TRBD1,-,TRBV10-2,CASMGQNYEQYF,TGCGCCAGCATGGGACAGAACTACGAGCAGTACTTC
TRBJ1-1,-,once,TRBV19,CASSFSVYTEAFF,TGTGCCAGTAGTTTTTCAGTCTACACTGAAGCTTTCTTT
TRBJ2-3,TRBD1,many,TRBV12-3/TRBV12-4,CASSFRQGATDTQYF,TGTGCCAGCAGTTTCCGGCAGGGGGCTACAGATACGCAGTATTTT
TRBJ2-7,TRBD2,many,TRBV20-1,CSARDRAGGSYEQYF,TGCAGTGCTAGAGATCGGGCGGGGGGGAGCTACGAGCAGTACTTC
TRBJ2-7,-,few,TRBV7-2,CASSLQGHEQYF,TGTGCCAGCAGCCTTCAGGGGCATGAGCAGTACTTC
TRBJ1-1,-,-,TRBV12-3/TRBV12-4,CASRTIEAFF,TGTGCCAGCAGAACGATTGAAGCTTTCTTT
TRBJ2-3,-,-,TRBV7-9,CASSLAMADDTQYF,TGTGCCAGCAGCTTAGCGATGGCCGATGATACGCAGTATTTT
TRBJ1-5,-,-,TRBV10-3,CASSRANQPQHF,TGTGCCAGCAGTCGAGCCAATCAGCCCCAGCATTTT
TRBJ2-7,-,-,TRBV24-1,CATSERDSRYEQYF,TGTGCCACCAGTGAGCGGGACAGTCGCTACGAGCAGTACTTC
TRBJ2-7,TRBD2,-,TRBV25-1,CASSRAGEGKEKGYEQYF,TGTGCCAGCAGCCGAGCGGGGGAGGGAAAGGAGAAAGGCTACGAGCAGTACTTC
TRBJ1-1,-,-,TRBV29-1,CSVGRTDNTEAFF,TGCAGCGTTGGCCGGACAGACAACACTGAAGCTTTCTTT
TRBJ2-2,TRBD1,many,TRBV24-1,CATSDLGTGRSTGELFF,TGTGCCACCAGTGATTTAGGGACAGGGAGGAGCACCGGGGAGCTGTTTTTT
TRBJ2-7,TRBD1,many,TRBV19,CASSQDRGPPYEQYF,TGTGCCAGTAGTCAGGACAGGGGTCCCCCCTACGAGCAGTACTTC